The text below deals with one T cell receptor (beta chain). Its antigen remains unidentified. This sample stems from a study of cytomegalovirus exposure and HLA in healthy donors. The study's findings and limits: As a later analysis revealed, most CMV-associated TCR beta chains appeared HLA-restricted.

In germline, CDR1 is SGHAT, CDR2 FQNNGV. Trimming took 1 base from V and 10 from J, leaving 10 bases between them. There are 12 residues in the CDR3. There were likely unrecorded immune exposures, though donors were nominally healthy when sampled. PCR primers comprised 60 Vbeta and 13 Jbeta primers. The assay was immunoSEQ multiplex PCR, and TCRdb's table has in-frame clones only and misses some. In the table there are fewer than 200,000 clones, about four fifths of which are singletons. This TCR derives from a man aged 25 to 40 in good health and CMV-seronegative. Sequences were obtained from PBMCs. The chain employs TRBV11-2 and TRBJ1-1, with D tentatively TRBD1 (6 bases). The CDR3: CASSLVGTLAFF. The CDR3 DNA follows: TGTGCCAGCAGCTTAGTGGGGACACTAGCTTTCTTT.